Listed here are 25 T cell receptor beta chains from one sample, sequenced in a study of CD8+ T cells in alopecia areata. Treatment indicated: oral pan-JAK inhibitor, 5-10 mg twice daily. TCR sequencing used cDNA made by reverse transcription of extracted RNA. TCRdb's copy holds only in-frame clones and misses some; the assay was immunoSEQ multiplex PCR. This sample has about 190,000 clones, with around 50% found just once. Specimen: CD8+ T cells sorted from blood, collected at week 24, from a patient treated with tofacitinib. The receptors stem from a human donor with alopecia areata.

This clone has a handful of counts. The chain uses TRBV29-1 and TRBJ1-2; D may be TRBD1 (5 bases). Germline values: CDR1 SQVTM, CDR2 ANQGSEA. This CDR3 comprises 13 residues. Trimming pared 3 bases from V and 6 bases from J, leaving 14 bases between. The CDR3 DNA is TGCAGCGTTGATTGGTCGGGGCCAGATGGCTACACCTTC. Its translation: CSVDWSGPDGYTF.

This rearrangement joins TRBV5-1 to TRBJ1-1; weak D call: TRBD1 (5 bases). Trimming cost V 4 bases and J 2 bases, with 15 bases left between them. This CDR3 is 15 amino acids long. Germline CDR1 and CDR2: SGHRS and YFSETQ. The CDR3 DNA reads TGCGCCAGCAGCGAGGGACCAGAAACAAACACTGAAGCTTTCTTT. The encoded protein is CASSEGPETNTEAFF.

The chain joins TRBV4-1 to TRBJ1-2, with D possibly being TRBD1 (5 bases). With 0 bases removed from V and 7 bases from J, the gap between germline ends came to 27 bases. Germline loops: CDR1 MGHRA, CDR2 YSYEKL. The CDR3 runs to 19 residues. The CDR3 loop is CASSQDPTRERVRDGGYTF. The CDR3 DNA reads TGCGCCAGCAGCCAAGATCCGACCAGGGAAAGGGTCCGAGACGGTGGCTACACCTTC.

This chain uses TRBV12-5 with TRBJ2-7, with no clear D. The germline gives CDR1 LGHNT, CDR2 FRNRAP. V was pared by 3 bases and J by 4 bases, with 7 bases between. This CDR3 is built from 12 residues. Here the CDR3 DNA reads TGTGCTAGTGGTTTCCTTAAATACGAGCAGTACTTC. Its protein product is CASGFLKYEQYF.

The chain links TRBV11-2 to TRBJ2-5; D is unresolved. The CDR3 sequence is 12 residues long. Trimming took off 2 bases at V and 5 bases at J, with 6 bases between the two ends. Germline lookup yields CDR1 SGHAT and CDR2 FQNNGV. CDR3 protein: CASSLNGETQYF. The CDR3 nucleotides are TGTGCCAGCAGCTTAAACGGGGAGACCCAGTACTTC.

The table lists this clone with a few counts. The chain uses TRBV19 and TRBJ1-2; D not certain. The CDR3 consists of 13 residues. V lost 3 bases, J lost 2 bases, and 7 bases lay in between. CDR1 LNHDA and CDR2 SQIVND come from the germline V gene (reference sequence). The CDR3 reads CASSMTQNYGYTF. CDR3 DNA: TGTGCCAGTAGTATGACACAAAACTATGGCTACACCTTC.

This clone appeared a few times. The rearrangement uses TRBV30 and TRBJ1-1, with D possibly matching TRBD1 (6 bases). The CDR3 is 14 residues long. Trimming removed 5 bases from V and 4 bases from J, with 17 bases in between. Looked up from germline, CDR1 is GTSNPN and CDR2 is SVGIG (reference sequence). The CDR3 here is CAWRGALGGTEAFF. The DNA for the CDR3 is TGTGCCTGGCGGGGGGCCTTGGGCGGCACTGAAGCTTTCTTT.

This clone was seen once. This chain links TRBV27 with TRBJ1-6; D is uncertain. Germline CDR1 MNHEY, CDR2 SMNVEV (reference sequence). This CDR3 is 13 amino acids long. V was clipped by 3 bases and J by 8 bases, with 8 bases between them. The CDR3 DNA sequence: TGTGCCAGCAGTTTTTATAGGGATTCACCCCTCCACTTT. This codes for CASSFYRDSPLHF.

This rearrangement joins TRBV13 to TRBJ1-2, with a weak D call TRBD1 (5 bases). The CDR3 is 16 residues long. The V end lost 4 bases, the J end lost 5 bases, and 20 bases lay between the germline ends. The germline V gene encodes CDR1 PRHDT and CDR2 FYEKMQ (reference sequence). CDR3 amino acids: CASSSRTSRAAYGYTF. CDR3 nucleotide sequence: TGTGCCAGCAGCTCAAGAACGTCCAGGGCGGCGTATGGCTACACCTTC.

The chain uses TRBV14 and TRBJ2-1; D is unresolved. Germline CDR1 reads SGHDN; CDR2 reads FVKESK. CDR3 size: 16 residues. The V gene lost 0 bases and the J gene lost 1 base, with 10 bases spanning the gap. The CDR3 nucleotides read TGTGCCAGCAGCCAAGATTCCTTCACGTCCTACAATGAGCAGTTCTTC. It is translated as CASSQDSFTSYNEQFF.

This clone was seen more than once but under ten times. The rearrangement joins TRBV29-1 to TRBJ2-1; 7 bases map to TRBD2. This CDR3 has 12 amino acids. Trimming took 7 bases from V and 5 from J; bases not matched to a gene: 5. CDR1 is SQVTM, CDR2 ANQGSEA, per germline. CDR3: CSGGGVNNEQFF. The CDR3 coding sequence is TGCAGCGGGGGAGGGGTCAACAATGAGCAGTTCTTC.

The J gene is TRBJ1-1, the V gene TRBV9; TRBD1 matches 7 bases. The germline CDR1 and CDR2 sequences are SGDLS and YYNGEE. The CDR3 has 14 amino acids. V was pared by 3 bases and J by 1 base, with 3 bases of the junction left unmatched. CDR3: CASSDGTENTEAFF. The DNA of the CDR3 is TGTGCCAGCAGCGATGGGACAGAGAACACTGAAGCTTTCTTT.

This chain links TRBV11-2 with TRBJ2-5; 12 positions agree with TRBD2. This CDR3 is 16 amino acids long. V shed 3 bases and J 4 bases; nucleotides not matched to a gene: 6. Germline V gene sequence: CDR1 SGHAT, CDR2 FQNNGV. This chain's CDR3 is CASSFGLAGLRETQYF. DNA for the CDR3: TGTGCCAGCAGCTTCGGACTAGCGGGGTTAAGAGAGACCCAGTACTTC.

The V gene is TRBV6-4, the J gene TRBJ1-2, with 7 bases identical to TRBD1. CDR1 MRHNA and CDR2 SNTAGT come from the germline V gene. Unmatched junction bases numbered 2, after V lost 0 bases and J lost 4 bases. The length of the CDR3 is 14 residues. CDR3 protein: CASSDSQGGYGYTF. In DNA form, the CDR3 reads TGTGCCAGCAGTGACTCCCAGGGGGGCTATGGCTACACCTTC.

This clone was observed a handful of times. V and J are TRBV2 and TRBJ2-2; TRBD1 matches at 7 bases. The junction had 11 bases not matched to a gene; V was cut back by 3 bases and J by 1 base. From germline, CDR1 is SNHLY and CDR2 FYNNEI. This CDR3 spans 18 amino acids. The CDR3 DNA reads TGTGCCAGCAGTGATCCTGACAGGGAGAGAGTGAACACCGGGGAGCTGTTTTTT. Translating gives CASSDPDRERVNTGELFF.

This chain links TRBV5-6 with TRBJ1-2, with D possibly TRBD1 on 6 matching bases. Germline CDR1 SGHDT, CDR2 YYEEEE. V was pared by 2 bases and J by 0 bases, with 11 bases between. This CDR3 spans 15 amino acids. The CDR3: CASSFPGHPNYGYTF. CDR3 nucleotides: TGTGCCAGCAGCTTCCCGGGACACCCTAACTATGGCTACACCTTC.

The V and J genes are TRBV29-1 and TRBJ1-1; no clear D gene. The CDR3 is 12 residues long. Trimming left V 3 bases short and J 6 bases short, with 11 bases between. Looked up from germline, CDR1 is SQVTM and CDR2 is ANQGSEA. The CDR3 DNA sequence: TGCAGCGTTGACACCCAGATGGCTGAAGCTTTCTTT. It specifies CSVDTQMAEAFF. Full variable domain (outside the CDR3, taken from reference TRBV29-1 and TRBJ1-1): SAVISQKPSRDICQRGTSLTIQCQVDSQVTMMFWYRQQPGQSLTLIATANQGSEATYESGFVIDKFPISRPNLTFSTLTVSNMSPEDSSIYLCSVDTQMAEAFFGQGTRLTVV.

This clone was counted between two and nine times. This rearrangement joins TRBV29-1 to TRBJ2-3; the match to TRBD2 covers 12 bases. The V gene end was trimmed by 6 bases and the J gene end by 1 base; junction bases not matched to a gene: 2. Per the germline V gene, CDR1 is SQVTM and CDR2 is ANQGSEA. This CDR3 is built from 14 residues. The CDR3 bases are TGCAGCGTCGGGACTAGCGGGCGCACAGATACGCAGTATTTT. This translates into CSVGTSGRTDTQYF.

J is TRBJ2-7 and V is TRBV7-2; 14 nucleotides match TRBD2. The CDR3 has 18 residues. Trimming at V came to 1 base and at J to 2 bases, leaving 7 bases not matched to a gene. Germline V gene data show CDR1 as SGHTA and CDR2 as FQGNSA. The CDR3 DNA follows: TGTGCCAGCAGCTTAGGGGGACTAGCGGGGGCCCTCCCCTACGAGCAGTACTTC. Amino acid sequence: CASSLGGLAGALPYEQYF.

This chain joins TRBV5-6 and TRBJ2-3; 8 positions match TRBD2. CDR3 length equals 17 residues. Per the germline V gene, CDR1 is SGHDT and CDR2 is YYEEEE. The V segment lost 7 bases and the J segment 0 bases; nucleotides outside the gene matches: 13. The CDR3 region is CASDLSGGASSTDTQYF. DNA for the CDR3: TGTGCCAGCGACCTCAGCGGGGGTGCCAGTAGCACAGATACGCAGTATTTT.

This clone was detected only once. The chain has TRBV5-6 and TRBJ1-5, with 9 nucleotides matching TRBD1. CDR1 and CDR2 from the germline V gene are SGHDT and YYEEEE. There are 13 residues in the CDR3. J gave up 4 bases and V 7 bases, and 3 bases lay outside the gene matches. CDR3 nucleotide sequence: TGTGCCAGCGGACAGGGGTCGAATCAGCCCCAGCATTTT. Residues: CASGQGSNQPQHF.

This clone was counted a few times. V gene TRBV30 combines with J gene TRBJ1-4, with 10 bases identical to TRBD1. There are 14 residues in the CDR3. V gave up 5 bases and J gave up 5 bases; unmatched junction bases: 5. CDR1 and CDR2 from the germline V gene are GTSNPN and SVGIG (reference sequence). CDR3 loop: CAWDRTGGNEKLFF. CDR3 bases: TGTGCCTGGGACAGGACAGGGGGAAATGAAAAACTGTTTTTT.

This clone appeared once. This rearrangement joins TRBV7-6 to TRBJ2-7, with 7 bases identical to TRBD1. The length of the CDR3 is 15 residues. CDR1 is SGHVS, CDR2 FNYEAQ, per germline. V shed 1 base and J 0 bases; nucleotides not matched to a gene: 3. Written as DNA, the CDR3 is TGTGCCAGCAGCTTAGAGGGACAGATCTCCTACGAGCAGTACTTC. Encoded protein: CASSLEGQISYEQYF.

This clone was picked up one time. The V call is TRBV29-1, the J call TRBJ2-1, with D maybe TRBD1 (6 bases). Germline CDR1 is SQVTM and CDR2 is ANQGSEA. Trimming removed 6 bases at V and 10 bases at J, with 28 bases between. The CDR3 consists of 16 residues. The CDR3 loop reads CSVKERYRDAYGEQFF. The CDR3 DNA is TGCAGCGTGAAAGAAAGGTACAGGGATGCCTACGGAGAGCAGTTCTTC.

The chain couples TRBV4-2 to TRBJ1-2; D call uncertain. Germline V lookup: CDR1 LGHNA, CDR2 YNFKEQ. The V end lost 0 bases, the J end lost 5 bases, and 7 bases lay between the germline ends. The CDR3 is 13 amino acids. Here the CDR3 reads CASSQDLRYGYTF. The CDR3 bases are TGTGCCAGCAGCCAAGATCTTCGATATGGCTACACCTTC.